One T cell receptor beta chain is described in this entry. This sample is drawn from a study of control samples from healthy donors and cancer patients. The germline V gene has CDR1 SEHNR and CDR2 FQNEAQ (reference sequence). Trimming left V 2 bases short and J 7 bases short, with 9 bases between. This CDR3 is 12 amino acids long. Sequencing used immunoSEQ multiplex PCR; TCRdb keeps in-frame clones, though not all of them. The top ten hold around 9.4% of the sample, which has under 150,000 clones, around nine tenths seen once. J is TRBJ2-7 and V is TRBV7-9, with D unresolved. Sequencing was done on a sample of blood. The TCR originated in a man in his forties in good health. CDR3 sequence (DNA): TGTGCCAGCAGCTTAACCCTGTGGGAGCAGTACTTC. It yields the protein CASSLTLWEQYF.